What follows are 26 T cell receptor beta chains derived from one specimen sequenced in a study of CD8+CD57+ T cells in acquired aplastic anemia. TCR beta VDJ and CDR3 profiling used genomic DNA as template. TCRdb used MiXCR to reprocess the reads, holding one entry per CDR3 protein. The sample includes 180,000 or so distinct CDR3 sequences, approximately 46% of them seen just once. Sequencing was performed on sorted CD4+, CD8+, or CD8+CD57+ T cells (not recorded which) from PBMCs. The receptor source for this set is a human donor in good health.

A few counts support this clonotype. V is TRBV25-1 and J is TRBJ1-6; no reliable D call. CDR1 is MGHDK, CDR2 SYGVNS, per germline. The V gene lost 4 bases and the J gene lost 5 bases, with 6 bases spanning the gap. This CDR3 is 13 amino acids long. CDR3: CASSVGNNSPLHF. CDR3 bases: TGTGCCAGCAGTGTAGGGAATAATTCACCCCTCCACTTT.

The chain has TRBV15 and TRBJ2-5; D may match TRBD1 or TRBD2 (5 bases each). Per germline, CDR1 LNHNV and CDR2 YYDKDF (reference sequence). CDR3 length equals 14 residues. V lost 0 bases and J 2 bases, leaving 7 bases between the germline ends. CDR3 sequence: CATSRDREQETQYF. DNA of the CDR3: TGTGCCACCAGCAGAGACAGGGAGCAAGAGACCCAGTACTTC.

The sample holds many counts of this clonotype. V and J are TRBV5-1 and TRBJ2-6, with 8 bases aligning to TRBD1. CDR3 length equals 19 residues. CDR1 and CDR2 (germline): SGHRS, YFSETQ. V shed 1 base and J 0 bases; nucleotides not matched to a gene: 9. In DNA, the CDR3 is TGCGCCAGCAGCTTGACAGGGGGAGGCACCAGCTCTGGGGCCAACGTCCTGACTTTC. This translates into CASSLTGGGTSSGANVLTF.

The chain recombines TRBV11-2 with TRBJ1-1; 7 nucleotides agree with TRBD1. The V and J ends lost 0 bases and 3 bases, in that order; junction bases with no gene match: 4. CDR1 and CDR2 (germline): SGHAT, FQNNGV. This CDR3 comprises 15 residues. CDR3 nucleotides: TGTGCCAGCAGCTTAGAGTCAGGGGGTGACACTGAAGCTTTCTTT. Residues: CASSLESGGDTEAFF.

The chain is built from TRBV19 and TRBJ2-7; 15 nucleotides agree with TRBD2. The CDR3 extends over 17 amino acids. V shed 4 bases and J 5 bases; nucleotides not matched to a gene: 9. Germline V CDR1 and CDR2: LNHDA, SQIVND (reference sequence). DNA of the CDR3: TGTGCCAGTAGTACCCACGGACTAGCGGGAGGGCCGGACGAGCAGTACTTC. It is translated as CASSTHGLAGGPDEQYF.

This clonotype has a handful of counts. The V call is TRBV19, the J call TRBJ2-3, with 9 bases identical to TRBD1. Germline-derived CDR1 and CDR2 are LNHDA and SQIVND (reference sequence). The CDR3 spans 12 residues. Trimming cost V 4 bases and J 13 bases; bases outside gene matches: 6. In DNA, the CDR3 is TGTGCCAGTAGTACAACAGGGGGCGGAAAGTATTTT. Translated: CASSTTGGGKYF.

The V call is TRBV19, the J call TRBJ2-1; D gene unclear. Germline V lookup: CDR1 LNHDA, CDR2 SQIVND (reference sequence). The CDR3 has 14 amino acids. Between the trimmed V and J ends, which lost 6 bases and 4 bases, there was a span of 13 bases. Written as DNA, the CDR3 is TGTGCCAGTAGGAACCCGGCGGTTTACAATGAGCAGTTCTTC. It codes for CASRNPAVYNEQFF.

This sequence joins TRBV5-1 and TRBJ2-3, with D tentatively TRBD1 or TRBD2 (5 bases each). V dropped 3 bases and J dropped 6 bases, with 5 bases sitting between them. The germline V gene has CDR1 SGHRS and CDR2 YFSETQ. The CDR3 consists of 11 residues. This CDR3 is CASSWGDTQYF. CDR3 in DNA: TGCGCCAGCAGCTGGGGGGATACGCAGTATTTT. Combining the CDR3 with reference TRBV5-1 and TRBJ2-3 gives the whole variable domain KAGVTQTPRYLIKTRGQQVTLSCSPISGHRSVSWYQQTPGQGLQFLFEYFSETQRNKGNFPGRFSGRQFSNSRSEMNVSTLELGDSALYLCASSWGDTQYFGPGTRLTVL.

V is TRBV4-1 and J is TRBJ1-1; tentatively, D is TRBD1 (6 bases). The length of the CDR3 is 15 residues. Trimming took off 1 base at V and 3 bases at J, with 12 bases between the two ends. Germline CDR1 MGHRA, CDR2 YSYEKL. Here the CDR3 reads CASSQGTAQDTEAFF. The DNA of the CDR3 is TGCGCCAGCAGCCAAGGGACAGCTCAGGACACTGAAGCTTTCTTT.

This clonotype was picked up one time. The chain is built from TRBV10-3 and TRBJ2-3; D uncertain. V lost 1 base to trimming and J lost 4 bases, with 9 bases between them. The CDR3 consists of 14 residues. Germline CDR1 is ENHRY and CDR2 is SYGVKD. The CDR3 sequence is CAISEWTQADTQYF. As DNA, the CDR3 is TGTGCCATCAGTGAGTGGACCCAGGCAGATACGCAGTATTTT.

This clonotype was seen many times. The rearrangement links TRBV11-2 to TRBJ2-3; 11 positions match TRBD2. The ends lost 1 base at V and 4 bases at J; junction bases unmatched: 1. Germline values: CDR1 SGHAT, CDR2 FQNNGV. The CDR3 loop spans 15 amino acids. CDR3 amino acids: CASSLVSGRADTQYF. The CDR3 bases are TGTGCCAGCAGCTTAGTTAGCGGGAGGGCAGATACGCAGTATTTT.

About this clonotype: A read error is possible here, since a much larger clone lies one base away. CDR3 sequence: CVWSARQGAAFF. CDR3 coding DNA: TGTGTCTGGAGTGCGCGACAGGGCGCAGCTTTCTTT. This rearrangement joins TRBV30 to TRBJ1-1; 7 nucleotides align to TRBD1. Germline V gene data show CDR1 as GTSNPN and CDR2 as SVGIG (reference sequence). The CDR3 covers 12 residues.

V usage is TRBV15 and J usage is TRBJ2-1; 9 bases match TRBD1. The CDR3 length is 17 residues. The V gene's germline CDR1 is LNHNV and CDR2 YYDKDF (reference sequence). Trimming took 3 bases from V and 6 from J; bases not matched to a gene: 12. The chain's CDR3 is CATSSSRSGQGGNEQFF. The CDR3 region has the DNA TGTGCCACCAGCAGCTCCAGGTCGGGACAGGGTGGCAATGAGCAGTTCTTC.

The V and J genes are TRBV29-1 and TRBJ2-7; 8 positions match TRBD1. Germline CDR1 and CDR2: SQVTM and ANQGSEA. The length of the CDR3 is 12 residues. Trimming cost V 5 bases and J 3 bases; bases outside gene matches: 3. CDR3 nucleotides: TGCAGCGTTCAGGGGGCCCGCTACGAGCAGTACTTC. This translates into CSVQGARYEQYF.

The chain couples TRBV10-3 to TRBJ1-2; 7 bases align to TRBD1. The CDR3 is 13 residues long. Germline lookup yields CDR1 ENHRY and CDR2 SYGVKD. V lost 5 bases and J lost 8; bases outside the gene matches: 8. The CDR3 DNA reads as TGTGCCATCAGTTCCCCAGGGGGGGGAGGCTACACCTTC. Amino acids: CAISSPGGGGYTF.

This chain connects TRBV19 to TRBJ1-2; D is unclear. The length of the CDR3 is 11 residues. Germline-derived CDR1 and CDR2 are LNHDA and SQIVND (reference sequence). V lost 7 bases and J lost 5, with 8 bases in between. CDR3 amino acids: CASINKYGYTF. The CDR3 DNA sequence: TGTGCCAGTATTAACAAATATGGCTACACCTTC.

At least ten counts were recorded for this clonotype. The chain joins TRBV7-9 to TRBJ1-1, with D possibly TRBD1 on 5 matching bases. Trimming took off 4 bases at V and 4 bases at J, with 13 bases between the two ends. There are 14 residues in the CDR3. CDR1 is SEHNR and CDR2 is FQNEAQ in the germline V gene (reference sequence). This CDR3 is CASSSRGGSTEAFF. The CDR3 nucleotides read TGTGCCAGCAGCTCCCGGGGGGGGAGCACTGAAGCTTTCTTT.

This clonotype showed up many times. The DNA of the CDR3 is TGTGCCAGCAGTTTTAGAGGGACAGGTGCAGCCTACGAGCAGTACTTC. This gives the protein CASSFRGTGAAYEQYF. The rearrangement joins TRBV12-3 or TRBV12-4 to TRBJ2-7; 8 positions agree with TRBD1. J lost 2 bases, V lost 3 bases, and 9 bases had no gene match. CDR3 length: 16 residues.

This clonotype was counted only a few times. The J gene is TRBJ2-1, the V gene TRBV18; D unclear. The germline V gene has CDR1 KGHSH and CDR2 LQKENI. With 2 bases removed from V and 8 bases from J, the gap between germline ends came to 13 bases. This CDR3 comprises 14 residues. Here the CDR3 DNA reads TGTGCCAGCTCACCATCGGTCTTAGCATATGAGCAGTTCTTC. Encoded protein: CASSPSVLAYEQFF. The entire variable domain, with the rest obtained from reference TRBV18 and TRBJ2-1, is as follows: NAGVMQNPRHLVRRRGQEARLRCSPMKGHSHVYWYRQLPEEGLKFMVYLQKENIIDESGMPKERFSAEFPKEGPSILRIQQVVRGDSAAYFCASSPSVLAYEQFFGPGTRLTVL.

This clonotype was found a few times. A read error may explain this, as a much larger clone is one base away. The chain carries TRBV2 and TRBJ1-5, with D hard to call. CDR1 and CDR2 (germline): SNHLY, FYNNEI. The CDR3 covers 13 residues. Trimming shortened V by 4 bases and J by 0 bases, and 4 bases separated the two germline ends. The CDR3 DNA sequence: TGTGCCAGCAGTGTAAATAGCAATCAGCCCCAGCATTTT. As protein: CASSVNSNQPQHF.

Only a few counts were recorded for this clonotype. The rearrangement joins TRBV30 to TRBJ1-2; maybe TRBD1 (5 bases). V gave up 0 bases and J gave up 6 bases, with 14 bases separating them. CDR1 is GTSNPN, CDR2 SVGIG, per germline (reference sequence). CDR3 length equals 14 residues. The CDR3 region has the DNA TGTGCCTGGAGTGTCAAGGGGATGATGGATGGCTACACCTTC. Encoded protein: CAWSVKGMMDGYTF.

This clonotype was seen at least ten times. The V gene is TRBV3-1, the J gene TRBJ1-2; D unresolved. With 3 bases removed from V and 7 bases from J, the gap between germline ends came to 9 bases. Germline CDR1 reads LGHDT; CDR2 reads YNNKEL (reference sequence). This CDR3 has 12 residues. For the CDR3, the DNA is TGTGCCAGCAGCCAGCGGGAGGTTGGCTACACCTTC. This sequence encodes CASSQREVGYTF.

This clonotype came up many times. V and J are TRBV4-3 and TRBJ1-2; no definite D call. Germline V gene lookup returns CDR1 LGHNA and CDR2 YSLEER. Trimming took 1 base from V and 3 from J, leaving 15 bases between them. CDR3 length equals 16 residues. The CDR3 DNA is TGCGCCAGCAGCCAAGGATCGGCCAGGCCCTACTATGGCTACACCTTC. Translated, it gives CASSQGSARPYYGYTF.

The J gene is TRBJ2-7, the V gene TRBV24-1, with D maybe TRBD1 (6 bases). Germline V CDR1 and CDR2: KGHDR, SFDVKD. This CDR3 region has 17 residues. The V gene lost 0 bases and the J gene lost 6 bases, with 20 bases spanning the gap. This CDR3 reads CATSDLQRGHKSLEQYF. In DNA, the CDR3 is TGTGCCACCAGTGATTTGCAAAGGGGACACAAATCCCTCGAGCAGTACTTC.

V gene TRBV29-1 combines with J gene TRBJ1-5; TRBD1 might be the D (6 bases). From germline, CDR1 is SQVTM and CDR2 ANQGSEA. Trimming cost V 6 bases and J 1 base, with 13 bases left between them. CDR3 length: 14 residues. The chain's CDR3 is CSVAQGNSNQPQHF. The CDR3, as DNA: TGCAGCGTCGCCCAGGGGAACAGCAATCAGCCCCAGCATTTT.

The sample holds one count of this clonotype. This chain connects TRBV5-6 to TRBJ1-1; D call uncertain. CDR1 is SGHDT, CDR2 YYEEEE, per germline. The CDR3 runs 16 residues. V lost 4 bases and J lost 1, with 17 bases in between. Written as DNA, the CDR3 is TGTGCCAGCAGCGTCAACCTTCACCGACAGAACACTGAAGCTTTCTTT. This gives the protein CASSVNLHRQNTEAFF.